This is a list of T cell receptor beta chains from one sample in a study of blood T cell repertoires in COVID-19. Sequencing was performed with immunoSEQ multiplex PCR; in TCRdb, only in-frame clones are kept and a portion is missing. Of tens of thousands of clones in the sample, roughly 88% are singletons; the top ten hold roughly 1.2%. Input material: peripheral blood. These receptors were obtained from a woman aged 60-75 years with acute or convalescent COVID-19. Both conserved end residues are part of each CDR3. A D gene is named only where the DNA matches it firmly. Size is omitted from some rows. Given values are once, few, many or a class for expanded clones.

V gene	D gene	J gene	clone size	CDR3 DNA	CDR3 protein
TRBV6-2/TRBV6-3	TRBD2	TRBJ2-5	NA	TGTGCCAGCATCCCGCGTGGTAGCGGGGGGCAAGAGACCCAGTACTTC	CASIPRGSGGQETQYF
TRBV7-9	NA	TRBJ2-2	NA	TGTGCCAGCAGCTTAAATTCCGTCGGGGAGCTGTTTTTT	CASSLNSVGELFF
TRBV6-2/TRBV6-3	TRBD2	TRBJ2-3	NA	TGTGCCAGCAGTTTCGAAATAGCGGGACCCGGGTTGGATACGCAGTATTTT	CASSFEIAGPGLDTQYF
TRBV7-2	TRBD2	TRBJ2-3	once	TGTGCCAGCAGCCAACTTGTCGGGGGGAGGGAGCAGTATTTT	CASSQLVGGREQYF
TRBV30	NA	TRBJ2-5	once	TGTGCCTGGTTCGTCGCTGGCGAGACCCAGTACTTC	CAWFVAGETQYF
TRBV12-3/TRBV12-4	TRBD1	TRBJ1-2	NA	TGTGCCAGCAGTCCATACAGGGGCTATGGCTACACCTTC	CASSPYRGYGYTF
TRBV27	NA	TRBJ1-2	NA	TGTGCCAGCAGTGCGGGGACGGGCTATGGCTACACCTTC	CASSAGTGYGYTF
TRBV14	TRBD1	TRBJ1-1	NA	TGTGCCAGCAGCCTTAGCAGGGGGCGCGAAGCTTTCTTT	CASSLSRGREAFF
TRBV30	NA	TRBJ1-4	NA	TGTGCCTGGAGTCTCCAGCGGGGGGCGGCCCAGATAGATAATGAAAAACTGTTTTTT	CAWSLQRGAAQIDNEKLFF
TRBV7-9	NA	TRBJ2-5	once	TGTGCCAGCAGCTCCTCTCAGGCGTACCTGGAGACCCAGTACTTC	CASSSSQAYLETQYF
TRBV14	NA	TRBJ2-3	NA	TGTGCCAGCAGCCAAGCTCTCGGGAGATCCTTCACAGATACGCAGTATTTT	CASSQALGRSFTDTQYF
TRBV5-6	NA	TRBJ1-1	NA	TGTGCCAGCAGCTTGGTGGCAGGGTGGGACACTGAAGCTTTCTTT	CASSLVAGWDTEAFF
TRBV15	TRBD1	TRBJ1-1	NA	TGTGCCACCAGCAGAGCCGGGACAGGGGGTATTGCTGAAGCTTTCTTT	CATSRAGTGGIAEAFF
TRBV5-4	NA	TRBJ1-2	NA	TGTGCCAGCAGCTTGTCCGGGACACCCTATGGCTACACCTTC	CASSLSGTPYGYTF
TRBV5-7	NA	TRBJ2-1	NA	TGTGCCAGCTTTGGAGCGGTAGTTAATGAGCAGTTCTTC	CASFGAVVNEQFF
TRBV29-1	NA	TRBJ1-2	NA	TGCAGCGTTGAAGATGGGGGGGTCTATGGCTACACCTTC	CSVEDGGVYGYTF
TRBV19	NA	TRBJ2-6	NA	TGTGCCAGTAAGGAGGGGCCCTCGGCCAACGTCCTGACTTTC	CASKEGPSANVLTF
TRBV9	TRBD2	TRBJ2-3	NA	TGTGCCAGCAGCGTAGGCCTAGCGGGGACCACAGATACGCAGTATTTT	CASSVGLAGTTDTQYF
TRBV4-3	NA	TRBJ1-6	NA	TGCGCCAGCAGCCAAGAGGCGAGGTCCACTAGCTCCTATAATTCACCCCTCCACTTT	CASSQEARSTSSYNSPLHF
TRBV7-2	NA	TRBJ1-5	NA	TGTGCCAGCAGCTTTACAGGGAGGGATCAGCCCCAGCATTTT	CASSFTGRDQPQHF
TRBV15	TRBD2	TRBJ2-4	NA	TGTGCCACCAGCAGAGATGGGACTAGCGGGACAAACATTCAGTACTTC	CATSRDGTSGTNIQYF
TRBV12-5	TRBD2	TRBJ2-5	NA	TGTGCTAGCCAGCGGGAGGGCCTTACAGAGACCCAGTACTTC	CASQREGLTETQYF
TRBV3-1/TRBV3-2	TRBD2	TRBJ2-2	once	TGTGCCAGCAGCCAAGGCCGTCCGGGACTAGCGGGAGGGAACACCGGGGAGCTGTTTTTT	CASSQGRPGLAGGNTGELFF
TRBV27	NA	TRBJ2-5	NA	TGTGCCAGCAGCCCAGGGTCGTATCAAGAGACCCAGTACTTC	CASSPGSYQETQYF
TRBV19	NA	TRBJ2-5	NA	TGTGCCTCACGGGGGGCGGGGCCCCGGGAGACCCAGTACTTC	CASRGAGPRETQYF
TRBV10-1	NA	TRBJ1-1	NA	TGCGCCAGCAGTGGAGGGAACACTGAAGCTTTCTTT	CASSGGNTEAFF
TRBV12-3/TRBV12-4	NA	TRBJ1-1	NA	TGTGCCAGCCGCGGGGAGACAAACACTGAAGCTTTCTTT	CASRGETNTEAFF
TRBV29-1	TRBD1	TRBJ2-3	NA	TGCAGCGTTGAAGCAGGGGGCTTCCCAGATACGCAGTATTTT	CSVEAGGFPDTQYF
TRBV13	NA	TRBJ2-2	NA	TGTGCCAGCAGCTCCGGGGCAGGGGGGACCGGGGAGCTGTTTTTT	CASSSGAGGTGELFF
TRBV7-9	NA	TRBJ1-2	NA	TGTGCCAGCAGCGCAACGCTTAGAGGCTACACCTTC	CASSATLRGYTF
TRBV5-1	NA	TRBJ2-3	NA	TGCGCCAGCAGCTTGACGGGGGTTGAAGATACGCAGTATTTT	CASSLTGVEDTQYF
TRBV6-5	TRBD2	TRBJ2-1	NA	TGTGCCAGCGAACAGCGCGGGGGAAGGGACAATGAGCAGTTCTTC	CASEQRGGRDNEQFF
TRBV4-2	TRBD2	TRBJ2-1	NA	TGTGCCAGCAGCCCCGGACTAGAAGGTGAGCAGTTCTTC	CASSPGLEGEQFF
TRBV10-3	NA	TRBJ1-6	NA	TGTGCCATCAGTGAGGCCTCTGGGCGGGATTCACCCCTCCACTTT	CAISEASGRDSPLHF
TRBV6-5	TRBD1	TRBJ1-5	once	TGTGCCAGCAGCCGTAGACAGGGAGGTCAGCCCCAGCATTTT	CASSRRQGGQPQHF
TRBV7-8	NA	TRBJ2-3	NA	TGTGCCAGCAGCAACCGGGACTTGACAGATACGCAGTATTTT	CASSNRDLTDTQYF
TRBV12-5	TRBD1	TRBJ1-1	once	TGTGCTAGTGGCAGGGACAGGTCAAACACTGAAGCTTTCTTT	CASGRDRSNTEAFF
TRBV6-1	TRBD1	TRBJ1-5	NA	TGTGCCAGCAGTGGCGACAGGGGGGAATGGCGCAATCAGCCCCAGCATTTT	CASSGDRGEWRNQPQHF
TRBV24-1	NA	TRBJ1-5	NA	TGTGCCACTCCGGTCGTACAGGAACTCAATCAGCCCCAGCATTTT	CATPVVQELNQPQHF
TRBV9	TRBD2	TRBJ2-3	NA	TGTGCCAGCAGCGTAGAGACTAGCGGGAGGGCCCGGACAGATACGCAGTATTTT	CASSVETSGRARTDTQYF
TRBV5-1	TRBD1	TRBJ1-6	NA	TGCGCCAGCAGCCCCCCGGGACAGAATAATTCACCCCTCCACTTT	CASSPPGQNNSPLHF
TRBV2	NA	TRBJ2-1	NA	TGTGCCAGCAGTGACAGCAGGGTCAATGAGCAGTTCTTC	CASSDSRVNEQFF
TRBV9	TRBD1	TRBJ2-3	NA	TGTGCCAGCAGCGAGGGACAGGGGCAAAGCACAGATACGCAGTATTTT	CASSEGQGQSTDTQYF
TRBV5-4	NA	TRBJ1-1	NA	TGTGCCAGCAGCTCCGTCGGTCCCACTGAAGCTTTCTTT	CASSSVGPTEAFF
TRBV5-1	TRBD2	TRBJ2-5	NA	TGCGCCAGCAGATTCGGGACTAGCGTCCAAGAGACCCAGTACTTC	CASRFGTSVQETQYF
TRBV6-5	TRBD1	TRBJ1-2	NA	TGTGCCAGCAGGGACAGGCACGCGGGTGGCTACACCTTC	CASRDRHAGGYTF
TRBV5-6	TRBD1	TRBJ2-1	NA	TGTGCCAGCAGCTCGTTGGGACAGGGGTACAATGAGCAGTTCTTC	CASSSLGQGYNEQFF